A single sample gave rise to the 25 T cell receptor beta chains below, sequenced in a study of metastatic and nonmetastatic thyroid tumors. TCRdb ran MiXCR on the PCR reads. The sample carries some 30,000 clones, around 20% recorded once. The entire patient cohort was treatment-naive prior to thyroid surgery. Sequencing was carried out using blood. The receptors derive from a female donor with papillary thyroid cancer or a benign thyroid nodule (not recorded which). Some clones in this sample may be carry-over from other donors' samples.

This clone was detected ten times or more. The rearrangement links TRBV5-1 to TRBJ2-3; D perhaps matches TRBD2 (6 bases). Germline CDR1 SGHRS, CDR2 YFSETQ. The CDR3 length is 15 residues. V was trimmed by 4 bases and J by 0 bases, leaving 12 bases between them. This CDR3 reads CASSPAGRSTDTQYF. CDR3 coding DNA: TGCGCCAGCAGCCCGGCGGGACGGAGCACAGATACGCAGTATTTT. Combining the CDR3 with reference TRBV5-1 and TRBJ2-3 gives the whole variable domain KAGVTQTPRYLIKTRGQQVTLSCSPISGHRSVSWYQQTPGQGLQFLFEYFSETQRNKGNFPGRFSGRQFSNSRSEMNVSTLELGDSALYLCASSPAGRSTDTQYFGPGTRLTVL.

The chain combines TRBV4-1 with TRBJ2-7; 10 bases map to TRBD2. V gave up 3 bases and J gave up 4 bases; unmatched junction bases: 9. This CDR3 contains 16 residues. The germline CDR1 and CDR2 sequences are MGHRA and YSYEKL. In DNA form, the CDR3 reads TGCGCCAGCAGCCACCTCGCTAGCGGGAGTCCTTACGAGCAGTACTTC. This encodes CASSHLASGSPYEQYF.

This clone was seen a few times. V is TRBV2 and J is TRBJ1-1, with 7 bases lining up with TRBD1. The V segment lost 6 bases and the J segment 3 bases; nucleotides outside the gene matches: 7. The CDR3 contains 14 residues. The germline V gene has CDR1 SNHLY and CDR2 FYNNEI. CDR3 residues: CASRAQGRDTEAFF. Written as DNA, the CDR3 is TGTGCCAGCAGAGCACAGGGGAGGGACACTGAAGCTTTCTTT.

In this sample, this clone turned up many times. The V gene is TRBV10-2, the J gene TRBJ1-6; D unclear. In germline, CDR1 is WSHSY, CDR2 SAAADI. Trimming cost V 0 bases and J 14 bases, with 14 bases left between them. The CDR3 has 14 amino acids. In nucleotides, the CDR3 is TGCGCCAGCAGTGAGTCGAAAGGACTGGTGGCCCTCCACTTT. It encodes CASSESKGLVALHF.

This clone was recorded many times. The V call is TRBV7-6, the J call TRBJ2-7; D remains unclear. This CDR3 has 15 amino acids. V gave up 1 base and J gave up 0 bases, with 10 bases separating them. The V gene's germline CDR1 is SGHVS and CDR2 FNYEAQ. The CDR3 nucleotides read TGTGCCAGCAGCTTAGGGTCGGCGAGCTCCTACGAGCAGTACTTC. It yields the protein CASSLGSASSYEQYF.

This clone has at least ten counts. The rearrangement joins TRBV10-3 to TRBJ2-2, with a tentative D call TRBD1 (6 bases). The V end was cut by 3 bases, the J end by 4 bases, with 12 bases between. CDR1 ENHRY and CDR2 SYGVKD come from the germline V gene. The CDR3 loop spans 15 amino acids. DNA for the CDR3: TGTGCCATCAGTGAAGTGGGGGCGGGCACCGGGGAGCTGTTTTTT. It specifies CAISEVGAGTGELFF.

In this sample, this clone turned up many times. The chain joins TRBV20-1 to TRBJ2-1, with D maybe TRBD1 (5 bases). The length of the CDR3 is 13 residues. Germline values: CDR1 DFQATT, CDR2 SNEGSKA (reference sequence). V lost 2 bases and J lost 7, with 12 bases in between. CDR3 DNA: TGCAGTGCTAGATGGGGCACACTTAATGAGCAGTTCTTC. Translated: CSARWGTLNEQFF.

This clone is termed medium-sized. The gene calls are TRBV11-1 and TRBJ2-1; 9 nucleotides agree with TRBD1. The length of the CDR3 is 16 residues. In germline, CDR1 is SGHAT, CDR2 FQDESV (reference sequence). V gave up 5 bases and J gave up 7 bases; unmatched junction bases: 12. The chain's CDR3 is CASSLTDRGSLNEQFF. CDR3 sequence (DNA): TGTGCCAGCAGCCTAACAGACAGGGGGTCTTTAAATGAGCAGTTCTTC.

This clone was found many times. The V call is TRBV9, the J call TRBJ1-1; the match to TRBD1 covers 7 bases. The V gene end was trimmed by 4 bases and the J gene end by 4 bases; junction bases not matched to a gene: 13. CDR3 length: 16 amino acids. From germline, CDR1 is SGDLS and CDR2 YYNGEE. The CDR3 reads CASSPKNRGIGTEAFF. The CDR3 DNA sequence: TGTGCCAGCAGCCCAAAAAACAGGGGTATAGGCACTGAAGCTTTCTTT.

A few counts support this clone. The rearrangement links TRBV19 to TRBJ2-7; possible D gene TRBD2, 5 bases. Germline-derived CDR1 and CDR2 are LNHDA and SQIVND (reference sequence). This CDR3 is 15 amino acids long. Trimming pared 0 bases from V and 4 bases from J, leaving 13 bases between. In DNA form, the CDR3 reads TGTGCCAGTAGTATAGATCGTACTAGTAGGTACGAGCAGTACTTC. Amino acid sequence: CASSIDRTSRYEQYF.

The gene calls are TRBV19 and TRBJ2-7; D possibly corresponds to TRBD2 (6 bases). The CDR3 extends over 15 amino acids. Trimming pared 5 bases from V and 1 base from J, leaving 15 bases between. Germline values: CDR1 LNHDA, CDR2 SQIVND (reference sequence). The CDR3 region has the DNA TGTGCCAGTAGTGTCGGGCTAGCGTTTTCCTACGAGCAGTACTTC. Translating it yields CASSVGLAFSYEQYF.

A word on this clone: The junction shows a germline mismatch at one end, possibly a read error. V and J are TRBV5-1 and TRBJ1-3; no clear D. The germline V gene has CDR1 SGHRS and CDR2 YFSETQ. The CDR3 sequence is 14 residues long. The CDR3 loop reads CAGSQASSGNTIYF. The CDR3 nucleotides read TGCGCCGGCAGCCAAGCGAGCTCTGGAAACACCATATATTTT. The full variable domain, rest sourced from reference TRBV5-1 and TRBJ1-3, is KAGVTQTPRYLIKTRGQQVTLSCSPISGHRSVSWYQQTPGQGLQFLFEYFSETQRNKGNFPGRFSGRQFSNSRSEMNVSTLELGDSALYLCAGSQASSGNTIYFGEGSWLTVV.

Worth noting for this clone: At one boundary the junction diverges from the germline segment, which might be a read error. The V gene is TRBV6-1, the J gene TRBJ2-7; D call uncertain. The germline V gene has CDR1 MNHNS and CDR2 SASEGT. This CDR3 has 11 residues. CDR3 DNA sequence: TGTGCCAGCAGTCAGACCGAGCCCTTCACCTTC. This encodes CASSQTEPFTF.

This clone was detected many times. The chain links TRBV19 to TRBJ1-5; tentative D call: TRBD1 (6 bases). Trimming left V 3 bases short and J 7 bases short, with 19 bases between. Germline CDR1 LNHDA, CDR2 SQIVND (reference sequence). This CDR3 is built from 16 residues. CDR3 sequence reads: CASSISLYREEQPQHF. In nucleotides, the CDR3 is TGTGCCAGTAGTATCAGTCTTTACAGGGAAGAGCAGCCCCAGCATTTT.

This clone has more than one count but fewer than ten. The genes are TRBV27 and TRBJ1-2; D not resolved. Germline-derived CDR1 and CDR2 are MNHEY and SMNVEV (reference sequence). This CDR3 spans 13 amino acids. V was trimmed by 3 bases and J by 4 bases, leaving 9 bases between them. The CDR3, as DNA: TGTGCCAGCAGTTTGGACGAGGGCTATGGCTACACCTTC. It is translated as CASSLDEGYGYTF.

The CDR3 is CSARAEQGNEQYF. The CDR3 nucleotides are TGCAGTGCTAGAGCAGAACAGGGGAACGAGCAGTACTTC. The V gene is TRBV20-1, the J gene TRBJ2-7; 7 nucleotides match TRBD1. J gave up 5 bases and V 1 base, and 5 bases lay outside the gene matches. This CDR3 is 13 amino acids long. Per germline, CDR1 DFQATT and CDR2 SNEGSKA (reference sequence).

This clone showed up just a few times. The chain links TRBV20-1 to TRBJ1-1; no definite D call. The CDR3 has 13 amino acids. Germline lookup yields CDR1 DFQATT and CDR2 SNEGSKA (reference sequence). Trimming took 1 base from V and 1 from J, leaving 7 bases between them. CDR3 loop: CSARAGPNTEAFF. For the CDR3, the DNA is TGCAGTGCTAGAGCCGGGCCGAACACTGAAGCTTTCTTT.

This clone is categorized as medium-sized. CDR3 residues: CASSRPGTGADTEAFF. The CDR3 DNA sequence: TGTGCCAGCAGCCGTCCCGGGACAGGGGCGGACACTGAAGCTTTCTTT. The V and J genes are TRBV11-2 and TRBJ1-1; 10 nucleotides agree with TRBD1. V shed 5 bases and J 3 bases; nucleotides not matched to a gene: 9. The CDR3 contains 16 residues. Germline loops: CDR1 SGHAT, CDR2 FQNNGV. The full variable domain, in which reference TRBV11-2 and TRBJ1-1 provide the parts outside the CDR3, is EAGVAQSPRYKIIEKRQSVAFWCNPISGHATLYWYQQILGQGPKLLIQFQNNGVVDDSQLPKDRFSAERLKGVDSTLKIQPAKLEDSAVYLCASSRPGTGADTEAFFGQGTRLTVV.

V and J are TRBV12-3 or TRBV12-4 and TRBJ2-1; possible D gene TRBD1, 6 bases. The CDR3 has 12 residues. Trimming removed 8 bases from V and 5 bases from J, with 10 bases in between. The CDR3 region is CASRTDDNEQFF. CDR3 DNA sequence: TGTGCCAGCCGGACAGACGACAATGAGCAGTTCTTC.

The genes are TRBV27 and TRBJ2-1; 9 bases are a match to TRBD2. The J segment lost 7 bases and the V segment lost 8 bases, leaving 15 bases of the junction unmatched. Germline V CDR1 and CDR2: MNHEY, SMNVEV (reference sequence). CDR3 length: 16 amino acids. Written as DNA, the CDR3 is TGTGCCAGCCGTACACTTAGCGGGAGAAAGTTGAATGAGCAGTTCTTC. It codes for CASRTLSGRKLNEQFF.

The rearrangement links TRBV19 to TRBJ2-1; D call uncertain. V shed 3 bases and J shed 8 bases, with 17 bases lying between them. The CDR3 spans 15 residues. CDR1 and CDR2 (germline): LNHDA, SQIVND (reference sequence). Here the CDR3 DNA reads TGTGCCAGTAGTATCCCTCCTTCCGCAGTCGATGAGCAGTTCTTC. It encodes CASSIPPSAVDEQFF.

V is TRBV30 and J is TRBJ1-5; 7 bases fit TRBD1. Trimming took 3 bases from V and 9 from J; bases not matched to a gene: 17. The CDR3 has 16 amino acids. The V gene's germline CDR1 is GTSNPN and CDR2 SVGIG (reference sequence). CDR3 loop: CAWSRRGTVGLRPQHF. The CDR3 bases are TGTGCCTGGAGCCGCCGAGGGACAGTGGGCCTTCGGCCCCAGCATTTT.

The V call is TRBV28, the J call TRBJ2-7; 8 bases align to TRBD2. The CDR3 runs to 17 residues. The V and J ends lost 5 bases and 6 bases, in that order; junction bases with no gene match: 18. The germline V gene encodes CDR1 MDHEN and CDR2 SYDVKM. In DNA, the CDR3 is TGTGCCAGCAGTCCCCACGATCCTATCGGGAGGGCCGGCGAGCAGTACTTC. Its translation: CASSPHDPIGRAGEQYF.

The table lists this clone with a count of one. The J gene is TRBJ1-4, the V gene TRBV4-1, with D possibly being TRBD1 (5 bases). The CDR3 runs to 19 residues. Germline V CDR1 and CDR2: MGHRA, YSYEKL. V lost 3 bases and J lost 6, with 26 bases in between. The CDR3 nucleotides read TGCGCCAGCAGCCAGGGCCCAAAGGCCTTCACCGGGGGGGATGAAAAACTGTTTTTT. Translating gives CASSQGPKAFTGGDEKLFF.

This clone has ten or more counts. The CDR3 loop reads CASSPRTSGLTDTQYF. The CDR3 region has the DNA TGTGCCAGCAGCCCCCGGACTAGCGGACTCACAGATACGCAGTATTTT. The rearrangement uses TRBV9 and TRBJ2-3; the match to TRBD2 covers 10 bases. CDR1 and CDR2 from the germline V gene are SGDLS and YYNGEE. Losses at the gene ends were 4 bases for V and 2 bases for J; bases not matched to a gene: 7. CDR3 size: 16 residues. Looking up the rest from reference TRBV9 and TRBJ2-3 gives the full variable domain: DSGVTQTPKHLITATGQRVTLRCSPRSGDLSVYWYQQSLDQGLQFLIQYYNGEERAKGNILERFSAQQFPDLHSELNLSSLELGDSALYFCASSPRTSGLTDTQYFGPGTRLTVL.